This T cell receptor beta chain was recorded in a study of T cells in localized non-small cell lung cancer. Study results and limitations: There was higher T cell clonality in uninvolved adjacent lung than in tumor, and it was highest there. Because sequencing included only one region (of the tumor), heterogeneity remains possible. Appearances in adjacent lung were noted for a median around 55 of the top 100 tumor clones. Density of T cells in blood, when higher, went with longer overall survival.

Data came from immunoSEQ multiplex PCR; TCRdb stores just in-frame clones and leaves some out. This table holds tens of thousands of clones, 86% found once. This clone occurred a few times. Its antigen is not known. The receptor was derived from a male donor aged 60 or over with stage III lung adenocarcinoma. Sequences were derived from peripheral blood, sampled before any cancer treatment.

Here the CDR3 reads CAWSLYNEQFF. The CDR3 region has the DNA TGTGCCTGGAGCCTTTACAATGAGCAGTTCTTC. The rearrangement uses TRBV30 and TRBJ2-1; D is ambiguous. V was trimmed by 3 bases and J by 4 bases, leaving 4 bases between them. This CDR3 region has 11 residues. Germline loops: CDR1 GTSNPN, CDR2 SVGIG (reference sequence).